The entry that follows covers one T cell receptor beta chain sequence. The antigen is not known. This sample was included in a study of human thymus T cells. The assay was immunoSEQ multiplex PCR, and TCRdb's table has in-frame clones only and misses some. The sample gives some 120,000 clones, around 94% of which show up once; around 0.025% is in the top ten. CDR1 is MNHNS, CDR2 SASEGT, per germline. The CDR3 contains 17 residues. V lost 0 bases and J lost 4, with 19 bases in between. The study, taken as a whole, reports: Related studies noted strongly shared thymic repertoires across unrelated people. V and J genes seemed to be used with bias in thymic and blood repertoires.

Thymic samples were excised during corrective heart operations. Among the donors, all were healthy Finnish infants having corrective surgery for congenital heart defects. This TCR came from a boy under two years old with a congenital heart defect but otherwise immunologically healthy. This chain connects TRBV6-1 to TRBJ2-7; D is perhaps TRBD1 or TRBD2 (5 bases each). Sequencing was done on a sample of thymus tissue. The CDR3 loop reads CASSEAPSRGPGYEQYF. CDR3 sequence (DNA): TGTGCCAGCAGTGAAGCGCCCTCAAGGGGCCCGGGGTACGAGCAGTACTTC.